These 17 T cell receptor beta chains share one sample of origin, sequenced in a study of identical twins. One entry per CDR3 protein results from TCRdb running MiXCR on the 5' RACE reads. The table lists roughly 490,000 distinct CDR3 sequences, roughly an eighth of them singletons, with more than 0.8% in the top ten. Separately, the same data were catalogued under a study of yellow fever vaccine responses in identical twins.

The material sequenced was CD4+ T cells sorted from blood. The receptors were sampled from a woman aged 18-29 years in good health.

This clonotype was seen many times. This rearrangement joins TRBV29-1 to TRBJ2-7; perhaps D is TRBD1 or TRBD2 (6 bases each). CDR3 length equals 11 residues. Trimming took 6 bases from V and 6 from J, leaving 12 bases between them. Per the germline V gene, CDR1 is SQVTM and CDR2 is ANQGSEA. The CDR3 sequence: CSVPGAAEQYF. The CDR3, as DNA: TGCAGCGTCCCGGGGGCGGCCGAGCAGTACTTC.

This chain connects TRBV20-1 to TRBJ2-7, with 9 bases that match TRBD2. Germline CDR1 is DFQATT and CDR2 is SNEGSKA (reference sequence). This CDR3 spans 14 amino acids. J was trimmed by 0 bases and V by 6 bases; bases with no gene match: 6. As DNA, the CDR3 is TGCAGTGCCCCCCGACTAGCGGTCTCCTACGAGCAGTACTTC. As protein: CSAPRLAVSYEQYF.

This clonotype showed up just a few times. V usage is TRBV2 and J usage is TRBJ2-1; 9 nucleotides match TRBD1. This CDR3 contains 16 residues. V was pared by 5 bases and J by 3 bases, with 8 bases of the junction left unmatched. Germline lookup yields CDR1 SNHLY and CDR2 FYNNEI. The CDR3 loop is CASSKTGGAGYNEQFF. The CDR3 DNA sequence: TGTGCCAGCAGTAAAACAGGGGGCGCTGGCTACAATGAGCAGTTCTTC.

The chain employs TRBV19 and TRBJ2-5; 10 nucleotides match TRBD1. This CDR3 has 17 amino acids. Germline V gene sequence: CDR1 LNHDA, CDR2 SQIVND (reference sequence). V was pared by 4 bases and J by 4 bases, with 12 bases of the junction left unmatched. DNA for the CDR3: TGTGCCAGTAGTACACGACAGGGGGCTCTAGCGGCAGAGACCCAGTACTTC. Encoded protein: CASSTRQGALAAETQYF.

This clonotype was counted between two and nine times. The rearrangement joins TRBV6-1 to TRBJ1-1; D is possibly TRBD1 (6 bases). The germline CDR1 and CDR2 sequences are MNHNS and SASEGT. V dropped 3 bases and J dropped 5 bases, with 13 bases sitting between them. This CDR3 contains 14 residues. This chain's CDR3 is CASSEQTGRTEAFF. DNA for the CDR3: TGTGCCAGCAGTGAGCAAACAGGGCGTACTGAAGCTTTCTTT.

This clonotype appeared a few times. CDR3 in DNA: TGCAGTGCTAGAGAACAGGGGGCGATCAATCAGCCCCAGCATTTT. This encodes CSAREQGAINQPQHF. The chain has TRBV20-1 and TRBJ1-5; 9 nucleotides match TRBD1. This CDR3 is 15 amino acids long. Germline loops: CDR1 DFQATT, CDR2 SNEGSKA (reference sequence). With V trimmed by 0 bases and J by 3 bases, 3 bases remained unmatched.

This rearrangement joins TRBV28 to TRBJ2-7; 8 bases are a match to TRBD1. Germline V gives CDR1 MDHEN, CDR2 SYDVKM. The CDR3 length is 12 residues. V lost 10 bases, J lost 4 bases, and 6 bases stayed unmatched. The CDR3 reads CAIGTGAYEQYF. CDR3 nucleotide sequence: TGTGCCATCGGGACAGGAGCTTACGAGCAGTACTTC.

This clonotype showed up many times. The V gene is TRBV7-9, the J gene TRBJ2-2, with a tentative D call TRBD2 (6 bases). This CDR3 contains 16 residues. From germline, CDR1 is SEHNR and CDR2 FQNEAQ (reference sequence). Between the trimmed V and J ends, which lost 1 base and 6 bases, there was a span of 15 bases. As DNA, the CDR3 is TGTGCCAGCAGCTTAGATATCGGGAGTGGGTCCGGGGAGCTGTTTTTT. This codes for CASSLDIGSGSGELFF.

This clonotype was seen a few times. J is TRBJ2-1 and V is TRBV7-9, with 7 bases aligning to TRBD1. There are 14 residues in the CDR3. V trimming: 2 bases; J trimming: 12 bases; junction bases outside the gene matches: 10. Germline CDR1 SEHNR, CDR2 FQNEAQ (reference sequence). The CDR3 spells CASSLRLEGDRQFF. The CDR3 DNA reads as TGTGCCAGCAGCTTAAGGCTGGAAGGGGACAGGCAGTTCTTC.

This chain joins TRBV6-5 and TRBJ1-2; D remains unclear. Trimming left V 2 bases short and J 4 bases short, with 11 bases between. The V gene's germline CDR1 is MNHEY and CDR2 SVGAGI. The CDR3 extends over 14 amino acids. The CDR3 DNA reads TGTGCCAGCAGTTACGAGCTGGGTTTCTATGGCTACACCTTC. It specifies CASSYELGFYGYTF.

This clonotype was observed many times. The chain uses TRBV12-3 or TRBV12-4 and TRBJ2-7; 10 bases agree with TRBD2. The CDR3 length is 14 residues. V trimming: 3 bases; J trimming: 3 bases; junction bases outside the gene matches: 2. The CDR3 nucleotides are TGTGCCAGCAGTTTTTCTAGCGGGGGCTACGAGCAGTACTTC. Translation: CASSFSSGGYEQYF.

In its sample, this clonotype was seen a few times. The CDR3 spells CASSLNEGETQYF. The DNA of the CDR3 is TGTGCCAGCAGCCTAAACGAGGGAGAGACCCAGTACTTC. The chain is built from TRBV7-9 and TRBJ2-5; a possible D gene is TRBD2 (5 bases). Germline loops: CDR1 SEHNR, CDR2 FQNEAQ (reference sequence). V lost 5 bases to trimming and J lost 4 bases, with 11 bases between them. The CDR3 contains 13 residues.

The chain joins TRBV7-6 to TRBJ2-4; no definite D call. V lost 2 bases, J lost 8 bases, and 16 bases lay in between. Germline CDR1 reads SGHVS; CDR2 reads FNYEAQ. The CDR3 is made up of 15 amino acids. The CDR3 DNA reads TGTGCCAGCAGCTTATCTAGTAATGTCGTCGACATTCAGTACTTC. This encodes CASSLSSNVVDIQYF.

The V call is TRBV6-1, the J call TRBJ2-5; weak D call: TRBD2 (6 bases). The CDR3 has 14 amino acids. Trimming stripped 6 bases from V and 2 bases from J, with 13 bases between. CDR1 is MNHNS, CDR2 SASEGT, per germline. In nucleotides, the CDR3 is TGTGCCAGCAGCAGGCCGGGAGTACAAGAGACCCAGTACTTC. This encodes CASSRPGVQETQYF.

Remarks on this clonotype: The junction departs from germline at one end; a sequencing error may be responsible. The J gene is TRBJ2-1, the V gene TRBV11-3; 11 bases map to TRBD2. From germline, CDR1 is SGHNT and CDR2 YENEEA. The length of the CDR3 is 14 residues. In nucleotides, the CDR3 is TGTGGCAGCAGCCCCGGGACTAGCGGCTATGAGCAGTTCTTC. It is translated as CGSSPGTSGYEQFF. Based on the CDR3 plus reference TRBV11-3 and TRBJ2-1, the full variable domain is EAGVVQSPRYKIIEKKQPVAFWCNPISGHNTLYWYLQNLGQGPELLIRYENEEAVDDSQLPKDRFSAERLKGVDSTLKIQPAELGDSAVYLCGSSPGTSGYEQFFGPGTRLTVL.

The chain recombines TRBV28 with TRBJ1-1, with D tentatively TRBD1 (6 bases). The CDR3 is 14 amino acids. The germline V gene encodes CDR1 MDHEN and CDR2 SYDVKM. Trimming pared 4 bases from V and 4 bases from J, leaving 13 bases between. The CDR3 reads CASSSLPGVTEAFF. In DNA form, the CDR3 reads TGTGCCAGCAGTTCCCTTCCAGGGGTCACTGAAGCTTTCTTT.

In its sample, this clonotype was seen a few times. The chain recombines TRBV6-2 or TRBV6-3 with TRBJ1-1; D gene unclear. Germline CDR1 reads MNHEY; CDR2 reads SVGEGT. The CDR3 has 13 amino acids. Trimming removed 3 bases from V and 3 bases from J, with 8 bases in between. CDR3 protein: CASSYSTYTEAFF. The CDR3, as DNA: TGTGCCAGCAGTTATTCGACGTACACTGAAGCTTTCTTT.